Listed here is a single T cell receptor beta chain. The antigen it binds to is not known. Base qualities are not at hand, and no much larger clone is one base apart. The record originates from a study of T cell repertoires and Cas9 in healthy adults (dated by TCRdb to between 2018 and 2020). Background for the entire study: Within the CD4 and CD8 compartments, the researchers characterized SpCas9-reactive T cells in terms of multi-effector potency, cytotoxicity and lineage determination. Preexisting T cell immunity against the Streptococcus pyogenes Cas9 nuclease (SpCas9) used in CRISPR gene editing was examined in the study.

Healthy humans were used as donors in the study. Overall results and qualifications from the work: Proliferation and function of SpCas9-reactive effector T cells were reported to be mitigated in vitro by SpCas9-reactive regulatory T cells.

Libraries were built with the immunoSEQ multiplex PCR assay. TCRdb re-hosts the immuneACCESS table, in-frame sequences only. Its copies lack some clones; in the studies checked, an unresolved V gene accounts for under half of them, and the cause for the rest is not known. The sample table contains around 23,000 clones; only one count was recorded for 80% to 95% of them. 0.84% of the sample comes from the top ten. Including the terminal cysteine and phenylalanine, the CDR3 comprises 15 residues. Just CDR3 DNA is preserved here, 45 bases in frame from base 1. Deletion took 2 bases off V and 0 bases off J, with a span of 9 bases between the germline ends. Based on the germline V gene (reference sequence), the CDR1 and CDR2 sequences are MNHEY and SMNVEV.

The clonotype was recovered from a human donor in good health. The chain employs TRBV27 and TRBJ2-3; a tentative D match to TRBD1 spans 6 bases. The sample consisted of CD4+ effector T cells (CD127+, CD25-, CD137-, CD154-) from PBMCs; culture status not recorded. CDR3 sequence: CASSLKGGSTDTQYF. The DNA is as follows: TGTGCCAGCAGTTTAAAAGGGGGTAGCACAGATACGCAGTATTTT.